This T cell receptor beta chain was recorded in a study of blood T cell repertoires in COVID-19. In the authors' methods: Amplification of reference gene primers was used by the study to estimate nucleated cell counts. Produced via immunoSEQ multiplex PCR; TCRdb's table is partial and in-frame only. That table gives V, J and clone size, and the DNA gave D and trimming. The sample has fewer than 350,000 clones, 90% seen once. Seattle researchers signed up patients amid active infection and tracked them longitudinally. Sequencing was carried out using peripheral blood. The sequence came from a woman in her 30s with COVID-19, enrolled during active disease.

The CDR3 spells CASSLTGENHSPLHF. The CDR3 nucleotides read TGCGCCAGCAGCTTGACAGGGGAAAATCATTCACCCCTCCACTTT. The gene calls are TRBV5-1 and TRBJ1-6, with 7 bases aligning to TRBD1. The CDR3 consists of 15 residues. Per germline, CDR1 SGHRS and CDR2 YFSETQ. V was pared by 1 base and J by 8 bases, with 6 bases of the junction left unmatched.